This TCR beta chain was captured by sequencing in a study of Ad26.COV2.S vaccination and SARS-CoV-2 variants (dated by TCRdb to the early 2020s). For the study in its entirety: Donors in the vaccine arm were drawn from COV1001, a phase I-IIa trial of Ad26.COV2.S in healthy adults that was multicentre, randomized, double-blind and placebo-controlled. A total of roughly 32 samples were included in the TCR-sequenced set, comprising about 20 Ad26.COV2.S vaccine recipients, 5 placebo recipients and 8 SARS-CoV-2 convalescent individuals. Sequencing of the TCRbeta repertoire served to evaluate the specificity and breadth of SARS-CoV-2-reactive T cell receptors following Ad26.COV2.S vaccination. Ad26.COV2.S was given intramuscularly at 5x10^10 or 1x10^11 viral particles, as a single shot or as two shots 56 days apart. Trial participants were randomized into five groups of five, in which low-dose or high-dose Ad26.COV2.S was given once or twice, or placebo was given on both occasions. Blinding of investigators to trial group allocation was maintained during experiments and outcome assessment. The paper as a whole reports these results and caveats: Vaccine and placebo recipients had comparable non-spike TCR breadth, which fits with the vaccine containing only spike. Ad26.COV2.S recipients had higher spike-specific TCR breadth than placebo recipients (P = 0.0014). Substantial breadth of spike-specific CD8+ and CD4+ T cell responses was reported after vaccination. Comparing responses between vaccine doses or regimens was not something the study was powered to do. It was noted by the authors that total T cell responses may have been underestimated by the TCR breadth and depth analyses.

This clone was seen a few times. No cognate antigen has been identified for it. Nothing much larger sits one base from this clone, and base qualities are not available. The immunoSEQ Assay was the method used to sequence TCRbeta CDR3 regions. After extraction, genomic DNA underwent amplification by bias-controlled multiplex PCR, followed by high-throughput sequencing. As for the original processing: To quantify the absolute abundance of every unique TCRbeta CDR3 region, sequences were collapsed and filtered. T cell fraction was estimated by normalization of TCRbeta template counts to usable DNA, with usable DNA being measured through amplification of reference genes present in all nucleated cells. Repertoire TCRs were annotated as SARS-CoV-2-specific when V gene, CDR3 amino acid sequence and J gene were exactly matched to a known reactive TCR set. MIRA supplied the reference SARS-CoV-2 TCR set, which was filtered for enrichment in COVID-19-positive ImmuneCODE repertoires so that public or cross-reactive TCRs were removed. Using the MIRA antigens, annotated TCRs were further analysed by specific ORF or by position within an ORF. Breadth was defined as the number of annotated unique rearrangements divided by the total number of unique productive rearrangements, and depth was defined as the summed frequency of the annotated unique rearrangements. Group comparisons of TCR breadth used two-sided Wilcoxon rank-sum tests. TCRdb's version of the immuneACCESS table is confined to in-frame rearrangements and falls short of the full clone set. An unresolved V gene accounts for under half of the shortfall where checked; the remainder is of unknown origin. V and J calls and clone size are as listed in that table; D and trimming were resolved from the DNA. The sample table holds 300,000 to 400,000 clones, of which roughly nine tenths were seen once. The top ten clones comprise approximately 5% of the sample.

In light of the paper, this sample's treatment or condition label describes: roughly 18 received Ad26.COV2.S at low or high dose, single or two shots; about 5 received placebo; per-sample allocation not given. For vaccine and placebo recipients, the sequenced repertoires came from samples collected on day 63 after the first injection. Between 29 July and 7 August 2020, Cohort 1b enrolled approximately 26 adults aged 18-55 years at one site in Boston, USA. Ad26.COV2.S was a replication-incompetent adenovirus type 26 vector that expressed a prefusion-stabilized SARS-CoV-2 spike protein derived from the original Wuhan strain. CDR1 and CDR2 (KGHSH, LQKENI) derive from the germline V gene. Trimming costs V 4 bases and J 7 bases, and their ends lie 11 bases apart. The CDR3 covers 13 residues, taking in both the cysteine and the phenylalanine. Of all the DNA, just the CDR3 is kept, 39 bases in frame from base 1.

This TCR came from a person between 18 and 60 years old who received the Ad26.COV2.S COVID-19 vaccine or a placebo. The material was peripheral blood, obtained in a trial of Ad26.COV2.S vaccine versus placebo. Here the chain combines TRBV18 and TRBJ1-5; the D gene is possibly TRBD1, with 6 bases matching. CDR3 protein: CASSLQGGQPQHF. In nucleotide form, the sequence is TGTGCCAGCTCACTACAGGGAGGGCAGCCCCAGCATTTT. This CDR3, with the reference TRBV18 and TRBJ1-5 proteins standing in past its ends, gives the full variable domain NAGVMQNPRHLVRRRGQEARLRCSPMKGHSHVYWYRQLPEEGLKFMVYLQKENIIDESGMPKERFSAEFPKEGPSILRIQQVVRGDSAAYFCASSLQGGQPQHFGDGTRLSIL.